The clone carrying this T cell receptor beta chain occurred once. Germline CDR1 reads SGDLS; CDR2 reads YYNGEE. Trimming pared 4 bases from V and 2 bases from J, leaving 15 bases between. The CDR3 contains 15 residues. These data are taken from a study of blood T cell repertoires in COVID-19. Study-level information: The United States, Italy and Spain supplied acute and convalescent COVID-19 samples. Sources were T cells, B-cell-depleted T cells, or PBMCs; the material itself was cDNA or gDNA.

Per the original methods: Scientists estimated how many nucleated cells there were by amplifying reference gene primers. The repertoire was sequenced with immunoSEQ multiplex PCR; TCRdb's copy has only in-frame clones and lacks some. The V and J calls and clone size were taken over from that table, and D and trimming were inferred from the DNA. The table lists roughly 190,000 clones, 80% to 90% of them singletons. A Seattle source enrolled patients during active infection and followed them longitudinally. The chain uses TRBV9 and TRBJ1-2; D perhaps matches TRBD1 (5 bases). What was sequenced was peripheral blood. This TCR was recovered from a woman aged 55-75 years with COVID-19, enrolled during active disease. Here the CDR3 DNA reads TGTGCCAGCAGCACCCCCGTGGGACTAAACTATGGCTACACCTTC. Its protein product is CASSTPVGLNYGYTF.